The entry below describes one TCR beta chain. Its matching antigen is unknown. This specimen comes from a study of cytomegalovirus exposure and HLA in healthy donors. Overall study findings and caveats: According to an earlier analysis, most TCR beta V segments yielded productive rearrangements about 87% or about 30% of the time. Many donors carried some public TCRs, although rarity characterized most TCR sequences.

This CDR3 has 10 residues. The germline CDR1 and CDR2 sequences are SGDLS and YYNGEE. The V end lost 7 bases, the J end lost 7 bases, and 6 bases lay between the germline ends. The PCR ran on 60 Vbeta and 13 Jbeta primers. The assay was immunoSEQ multiplex PCR, and TCRdb's table has in-frame clones only and misses some. The table records 150,000 to 200,000 clones, 80% of them present only once. Likely unrecorded immune exposures existed in these nominally healthy donors. The TCR sequence derives from a male donor in good health and CMV-seropositive. What was sequenced was PBMCs. The rearrangement links TRBV9 to TRBJ2-1; tentatively, D is TRBD2 (6 bases). CDR3 region: CASAGNEQFF. The CDR3 DNA follows: TGTGCCAGCGCGGGGAATGAGCAGTTCTTC. The variable domain in full, with the rest retrieved from reference TRBV9 and TRBJ2-1, is DSGVTQTPKHLITATGQRVTLRCSPRSGDLSVYWYQQSLDQGLQFLIQYYNGEERAKGNILERFSAQQFPDLHSELNLSSLELGDSALYFCASAGNEQFFGPGTRLTVL.